The T cell receptor beta chain under discussion was sequenced for a study of human T cells and chemical hapten exposure (dated by TCRdb to the early 2020s). Turning to the overall study: For sensitization, 2% DPC in acetone was applied to an approximately 2 cm by approximately 2 cm area of upper inner arm skin. Patients additionally received weekly therapeutic DPC doses to the scalp throughout the approximately 24-week study period. Patch tests used Finn chambers with 0.01% DPC on the upper back, scored after 6 days by International Contact Dermatitis Research Group standards. The mostly female patient cohort included alopecia areata with under or over 50% scalp involvement, alopecia totalis and alopecia universalis. The study tracked peripheral blood TCR repertoire changes in vivo during primary and secondary sensitization to the hapten diphenylcyclopropenone (DPC) in alopecia patients. Blood samples were taken from patients before sensitization (week 0) and at 2, 6 and about 24 weeks after DPC sensitization. Libraries were combined into a pool for sequencing, and differences in TCR yield between samples came mainly from small differences in library volumes within the pool. For TCR sequencing, blood came from some 31 alopecia patients at anywhere from one to four time points (pre-sensitization, 2, 6 and 24 weeks). The study at large found these results: After repeated subsampling, changes were observed in the strength of the expansion versus patch-test correlation and in the threshold at which the correlation became significant. A positive correlation was found between the number of PT1 expanded TCRs and patch test score, with significance reached at thresholds 8, 16 and 32 but not 4. Compared with pre-sensitization or healthy control sets, expanded TCRs formed significantly more large CDR3 similarity clusters, which is consistent with antigen-driven responses. No change with DPC sensitization was found in the number of TCRs above 1 in 1000 frequency, and no evidence of global repertoire structure alterations was found. All patients had alopecia, a presumed autoimmune disease, so their immune response might differ from that of healthy individuals.

Deletion took 2 bases off V and 8 bases off J, with a span of 12 bases between the germline ends. The CDR3 runs 14 amino acids, cysteine and phenylalanine included. The DNA shown is the 42-base CDR3, in frame from base 1. As encoded in the germline V gene, CDR1 is MDHEN while CDR2 is SYDVKM. Libraries were made using RACE. TCRdb lists the instrument as NextSeq 500. During library preparation, unique molecular identifiers were attached to individual cDNA molecules so that TCRs could be counted quantitatively and reproducibly. From each blood RNA sample, both TCR alpha and TCR beta chains were sequenced. The original methods were these. The median number of TCRs per sample was roughly 100,000, ranging from roughly 23,224 to 700,000. The Decombinator software suite was used to annotate V, J and CDR3 in the TCR reads. To make PS versus PT1 abundance plots, every sample was subsampled to the same number of TCRs (28,000). TCRs were defined as expanded if absent before sensitization and observed at least eight times at the 2-week time point. The public reads were reanalyzed by TCRdb: fastp trimming at Q25, MiXCR alignment, in-frame beta chains only. Rows merge per CDR3 protein into single entries with the most common DNA and genes. These V and J calls originate from TCRdb's pipeline instead of the authors' own analysis. The sample profile shows a few hundred thousand distinct CDR3 sequences; roughly 6% of them were found once. The ten largest clones take up about 7.7% of the sample.

Read against the paper, the sample's time point label means: pre-sensitization, week 0. What the treatment or condition label conveys for this sample: therapeutic diphenylcyclopropenone sensitization with weekly scalp DPC. Blood at each patch-test visit was drawn before the patch test was applied. Patients were eligible if aged 18 to 70, diagnosed with alopecia and judged suitable for DPC therapy, and pregnant patients were excluded. Total RNA was extracted from unfractionated whole blood that had been collected in Tempus Blood RNA tubes. This clonotype was counted only a few times. Its antigen has not been determined. The record has no base qualities; no much larger clone is one base away.

The TCR sequence derives from a woman aged 18-29 years with alopecia areata. Some clones in this sample may be carry-over from other donors' samples. Recombination joined TRBV28 with TRBJ1-4; the D gene identity is not certain. The sequencing here drew on whole blood, taken in connection with sensitization to the hapten diphenylcyclopropenone (DPC). The nucleotides read TGTGCCAGCAGTTTAGGGGTCACAAGGGAAAAACTGTTTTTT. Its product reads: CASSLGVTREKLFF.